This passage covers 17 T cell receptor beta chains from one sample sequenced in a study of T cells after yellow fever vaccination. In TCRdb, the 5' RACE reads were re-called with MiXCR into one record per CDR3 protein. The sample lists fewer than 400,000 distinct CDR3 sequences, about 10% occurring once. This specimen was CD4+ T cells sorted from PBMCs, taken 45 days after the yellow fever booster vaccination. Receptors originate from a man in his late teens or twenties who received the YFV17D yellow fever vaccine.

J is TRBJ2-2 and V is TRBV20-1; D possibly corresponds to TRBD2 (7 bases). This CDR3 is 17 amino acids long. Germline loops: CDR1 DFQATT, CDR2 SNEGSKA (reference sequence). Trimming cost V 0 bases and J 4 bases, with 18 bases left between them. In DNA, the CDR3 is TGCAGTGCTAGAGATGCTTTAGGGGGGGCCAGCACCGGGGAGCTGTTTTTT. It specifies CSARDALGGASTGELFF.

CDR3 in amino acids: CASSPAGAHTDTQYF. The CDR3 DNA reads as TGTGCCAGCAGCCCCGCGGGGGCTCACACAGATACGCAGTATTTT. V is TRBV7-8 and J is TRBJ2-3, with D perhaps matching TRBD2 (7 bases). Trimming cost V 5 bases and J 2 bases, with 14 bases left between them. The CDR3 has 15 residues. Per germline, CDR1 SGHVS and CDR2 FQNEAQ.

The chain joins TRBV2 to TRBJ2-4; D perhaps matches TRBD1 (5 bases). V lost 8 bases and J 8 bases, leaving 22 bases between the germline ends. The V gene's germline CDR1 is SNHLY and CDR2 FYNNEI. This CDR3 comprises 15 residues. The chain's CDR3 is CASHLDSTLPHIQYF. The CDR3 region has the DNA TGTGCCAGCCATCTAGACAGCACCCTACCACACATTCAGTACTTC.

This clonotype has a handful of counts. The rearrangement links TRBV6-2 or TRBV6-3 to TRBJ2-1; TRBD2 is a possible D gene (5 bases). V lost 0 bases, J lost 7 bases, and 7 bases lay in between. The CDR3 loop spans 13 amino acids. Looked up from germline, CDR1 is MNHEY and CDR2 is SVGEGT. DNA for the CDR3: TGTGCCAGCAGTTACTCGACGGGGAATGAGCAGTTCTTC. As protein: CASSYSTGNEQFF.

As DNA, the CDR3 is TGTGCCAGCAGTCAAACAGGGATTGGCACTGAAGCTTTCTTT. Translated, it gives CASSQTGIGTEAFF. This chain uses TRBV6-1 with TRBJ1-1, with D perhaps TRBD1 (6 bases). Trimming cost V 5 bases and J 4 bases, with 14 bases left between them. This CDR3 contains 14 residues. Germline V lookup: CDR1 MNHNS, CDR2 SASEGT.

The chain uses TRBV6-6 and TRBJ1-1, with D hard to call. V was shortened by 5 bases and J by 8 bases, with 24 bases between the two germline ends. Per germline, CDR1 MNHNY and CDR2 SVGAGI (reference sequence). The CDR3 sequence is 16 residues long. DNA for the CDR3: TGTGCCAGCAGTAACGCCGGCATTTCTAATTCTAAGGAAGCTTTCTTT. Translation: CASSNAGISNSKEAFF.

V is TRBV7-9 and J is TRBJ1-6; 7 positions match TRBD1. CDR3 length equals 15 residues. The J segment lost 12 bases and the V segment lost 6 bases, leaving 14 bases of the junction unmatched. Germline V gives CDR1 SEHNR, CDR2 FQNEAQ (reference sequence). The CDR3 spells CASRAPGQSILPLHF. The CDR3 nucleotides read TGTGCCAGCAGGGCACCGGGACAGTCCATATTACCCCTCCACTTT.

This clonotype showed up many times. The gene calls are TRBV6-5 and TRBJ1-4; the D is unclear. The V and J ends lost 5 bases and 4 bases respectively, with 5 bases between them. CDR1 is MNHEY, CDR2 SVGAGI, per germline. CDR3 length: 12 amino acids. In DNA form, the CDR3 reads TGTGCCAGCAGTGCCTTTAATGAAAAACTGTTTTTT. Its translation: CASSAFNEKLFF.

J is TRBJ1-6 and V is TRBV6-5; possible D gene TRBD1, 6 bases. Germline CDR1 and CDR2: MNHEY and SVGAGI. Deletions cut 5 bases from V and 8 bases from J, with 13 bases between. CDR3 size: 14 residues. DNA for the CDR3: TGTGCCAGCAGTCCGACAGGTCGGGATTCACCCCTCCACTTT. This encodes CASSPTGRDSPLHF.

Only a few counts were recorded for this clonotype. V usage is TRBV10-3 and J usage is TRBJ2-5, with D unresolved. This CDR3 region has 12 residues. The germline gives CDR1 ENHRY, CDR2 SYGVKD. Trimming pared 7 bases from V and 2 bases from J, leaving 8 bases between. The CDR3 reads CAIKREQETQYF. CDR3 DNA: TGTGCCATCAAAAGGGAACAAGAGACCCAGTACTTC.

This chain connects TRBV25-1 to TRBJ1-1; D is uncertain. The germline CDR1 and CDR2 sequences are MGHDK and SYGVNS. The CDR3 consists of 14 residues. V lost 7 bases to trimming and J lost 5 bases, with 17 bases between them. The CDR3 sequence is CASTGPVFGTEAFF. The CDR3 coding sequence is TGTGCCAGCACCGGACCGGTTTTTGGGACTGAAGCTTTCTTT.

There are many counts of this clonotype. The chain links TRBV15 to TRBJ2-7; D gene ambiguous. The CDR3 consists of 14 residues. Germline V CDR1 and CDR2: LNHNV, YYDKDF (reference sequence). The V and J ends lost 0 bases and 6 bases respectively, with 12 bases between them. The CDR3 DNA reads TGTGCCACCAGCAGAGATTTTGATGGTTCCGAGCAGTACGTC. It encodes CATSRDFDGSEQYV.

The chain joins TRBV7-2 to TRBJ2-3; D is possibly TRBD2 (6 bases). The CDR3 contains 15 residues. Germline CDR1 is SGHTA and CDR2 is FQGNSA. V was shortened by 1 base and J by 4 bases, with 12 bases between the two germline ends. The CDR3 loop is CASSLGGTQSDTQYF. The CDR3 DNA follows: TGTGCCAGCAGCTTAGGTGGGACTCAGTCAGATACGCAGTATTTT.

The chain uses TRBV7-9 and TRBJ1-2; a possible D gene is TRBD1 (6 bases). Trimming took off 5 bases at V and 8 bases at J, with 24 bases between the two ends. CDR3 length: 16 amino acids. Germline-derived CDR1 and CDR2 are SEHNR and FQNEAQ (reference sequence). This CDR3 reads CASSAGTWGVLRGYTF. The CDR3 DNA is TGTGCCAGCAGCGCCGGGACATGGGGCGTCCTTAGGGGCTACACCTTC.

The genes are TRBV4-3 and TRBJ1-1; no reliable D call. Trimming took off 1 base at V and 0 bases at J, with 15 bases between the two ends. Germline lookup yields CDR1 LGHNA and CDR2 YSLEER. The CDR3 runs 17 residues. For the CDR3, the DNA is TGCGCCAGCAGCCAAGCCCCAGCCCTAGGTGTGAACACTGAAGCTTTCTTT. Translation gives CASSQAPALGVNTEAFF.

In its sample, this clonotype was seen a few times. The V call is TRBV7-9, the J call TRBJ2-6; no firm D call. V was trimmed by 4 bases and J by 6 bases, leaving 7 bases between them. From germline, CDR1 is SEHNR and CDR2 FQNEAQ (reference sequence). There are 13 residues in the CDR3. The CDR3 protein is CASSYPVANVLTF. DNA of the CDR3: TGTGCCAGCAGCTACCCAGTGGCCAACGTCCTGACTTTC.

A few counts support this clonotype. The chain recombines TRBV3-1 with TRBJ2-7; 10 positions agree with TRBD1. Germline-derived CDR1 and CDR2 are LGHDT and YNNKEL (reference sequence). The ends lost 4 bases at V and 6 bases at J; junction bases unmatched: 6. The CDR3 extends over 14 amino acids. The CDR3, as DNA: TGTGCCAGCAGCCCGGGACAGGGGAATCTCGAGCAGTACTTC. Translating it yields CASSPGQGNLEQYF.